These 12 T cell receptor beta chains came from one sample sequenced in a study of shared clonotypes between healthy human individuals. Sequenced by immunoSEQ multiplex PCR; TCRdb stores in-frame clones only, minus some. The data contain more than 2,000,000 clones, over 90% of them singletons. The source material was naive CD4+ T cells from PBMCs. As to subset: CD45RA+ positively selected. The receptors originated from a man between 18 and 35 years old in good health. Some clones in this sample may be carry-over from other donors' samples.

In regard to this clone: The same CDR3 is also encoded by other DNA sequences in this sample. The chain uses TRBV28 and TRBJ2-7; 11 nucleotides align to TRBD1. The length of the CDR3 is 15 residues. The J segment lost 3 bases and the V segment lost 4 bases, leaving 5 bases of the junction unmatched. The germline V gene encodes CDR1 MDHEN and CDR2 SYDVKM. CDR3 coding DNA: TGTGCCAGCAGTTCCCCGGGACAGGGGGACTACGAGCAGTACTTC. Protein product: CASSSPGQGDYEQYF.

The chain uses TRBV2 and TRBJ2-5; 7 bases are a match to TRBD1. After removal of 6 bases from V and 5 bases from J, the junction contained 9 bases not matched to a gene. Germline V gene data show CDR1 as SNHLY and CDR2 as FYNNEI. The CDR3 has 14 amino acids. The CDR3: CASSALTGVETQYF. The CDR3 DNA reads TGTGCCAGCAGCGCCTTAACAGGGGTGGAGACCCAGTACTTC.

Of note for this clone: Other DNA sequences of this sample code for an identical CDR3. The chain couples TRBV5-1 to TRBJ2-1, with 7 bases matching TRBD1. The V segment lost 2 bases and the J segment 0 bases; nucleotides outside the gene matches: 2. Germline CDR1 is SGHRS and CDR2 is YFSETQ. This CDR3 has 15 amino acids. In nucleotides, the CDR3 is TGCGCCAGCAGCTTTAGGGACAGCTCCTACAATGAGCAGTTCTTC. Translation gives CASSFRDSSYNEQFF.

This rearrangement joins TRBV9 to TRBJ1-2; D is unclear. Germline loops: CDR1 SGDLS, CDR2 YYNGEE. V lost 3 bases, J lost 2 bases, and 8 bases lay in between. The CDR3 length is 13 residues. As DNA, the CDR3 is TGTGCCAGCAGCGCCGCAGCGAACTATGGCTACACCTTC. It is translated as CASSAAANYGYTF.

On this clone: Other DNA sequences in this specimen translate into the identical CDR3. The chain is built from TRBV29-1 and TRBJ2-3, with D uncertain. The CDR3 covers 11 residues. Germline CDR1 reads SQVTM; CDR2 reads ANQGSEA. Trimming left V 7 bases short and J 2 bases short, with 7 bases between. The CDR3 spells CSASDTDTQYF. The CDR3 DNA reads TGCAGCGCCAGTGACACAGATACGCAGTATTTT.

The chain links TRBV18 to TRBJ1-1, with 9 bases lining up with TRBD1. Germline assignment: CDR1 KGHSH and CDR2 LQKENI. V shed 3 bases, J shed 0 bases, and the junction held 11 bases outside the gene matches. This CDR3 comprises 18 residues. The CDR3 DNA sequence: TGTGCCAGCTCACCTTCGGGACAGGGAATCCCTATGAACACTGAAGCTTTCTTT. It translates to CASSPSGQGIPMNTEAFF. Based on the CDR3 plus reference TRBV18 and TRBJ1-1, the full variable domain is NAGVMQNPRHLVRRRGQEARLRCSPMKGHSHVYWYRQLPEEGLKFMVYLQKENIIDESGMPKERFSAEFPKEGPSILRIQQVVRGDSAAYFCASSPSGQGIPMNTEAFFGQGTRLTVV.

J is TRBJ2-3 and V is TRBV28, with D hard to call. V lost 5 bases to trimming and J lost 2 bases, with 5 bases between them. The CDR3 runs to 12 residues. From germline, CDR1 is MDHEN and CDR2 SYDVKM. This CDR3 reads CASSSVTDTQYF. The CDR3 coding sequence is TGTGCCAGCAGTAGTGTCACAGATACGCAGTATTTT.

For this clone: Distinct nucleotide sequences in the sample also encode this CDR3. The chain combines TRBV5-1 with TRBJ2-3; D unresolved. The V end was cut by 0 bases, the J end by 0 bases, with 8 bases between. This CDR3 is 15 amino acids long. Germline CDR1 SGHRS, CDR2 YFSETQ. For the CDR3, the DNA is TGCGCCAGCAGCTTGGGGCATGCCAGCACAGATACGCAGTATTTT. Translation: CASSLGHASTDTQYF. The complete variable domain, with remaining parts taken from reference TRBV5-1 and TRBJ2-3, reads KAGVTQTPRYLIKTRGQQVTLSCSPISGHRSVSWYQQTPGQGLQFLFEYFSETQRNKGNFPGRFSGRQFSNSRSEMNVSTLELGDSALYLCASSLGHASTDTQYFGPGTRLTVL.

This rearrangement joins TRBV5-1 to TRBJ2-5; D may be TRBD2 (6 bases). With 7 bases removed from V and 4 bases from J, the gap between germline ends came to 29 bases. The germline V gene encodes CDR1 SGHRS and CDR2 YFSETQ. The CDR3 totals 18 residues. The CDR3 protein is CASAQALRSGRIGETQYF. DNA of the CDR3: TGCGCCAGCGCTCAAGCCCTACGCAGCGGGCGAATAGGAGAGACCCAGTACTTC.

This clone was detected only once. The chain links TRBV5-1 to TRBJ2-7, with 7 nucleotides matching TRBD2. After removal of 1 base from V and 7 bases from J, the junction contained 11 bases not matched to a gene. Germline V gene data show CDR1 as SGHRS and CDR2 as YFSETQ. The CDR3 is 15 amino acids. Here the CDR3 DNA reads TGCGCCAGCAGCTTGTCGCGCTTTCTAGCGGAAGAGCAGTACTTC. Translated, it gives CASSLSRFLAEEQYF.

V usage is TRBV9 and J usage is TRBJ1-1, with D hard to call. In germline, CDR1 is SGDLS, CDR2 YYNGEE. V gave up 4 bases and J gave up 0 bases, with 13 bases separating them. The CDR3 covers 15 residues. CDR3 DNA: TGTGCCAGCAGCCGCGGATCCGCCGTGAACACTGAAGCTTTCTTT. Translating it yields CASSRGSAVNTEAFF. The full variable domain, its missing parts supplied by reference TRBV9 and TRBJ1-1, is DSGVTQTPKHLITATGQRVTLRCSPRSGDLSVYWYQQSLDQGLQFLIQYYNGEERAKGNILERFSAQQFPDLHSELNLSSLELGDSALYFCASSRGSAVNTEAFFGQGTRLTVV.

The V gene is TRBV9, the J gene TRBJ2-3; D may match TRBD1 or TRBD2 (5 bases each). CDR3 length equals 16 residues. Trimming left V 3 bases short and J 2 bases short, with 16 bases between. Germline CDR1 SGDLS, CDR2 YYNGEE. For the CDR3, the DNA is TGTGCCAGCAGCGGAAGAGGGGCGGCGGCCACAGATACGCAGTATTTT. Encoded protein: CASSGRGAAATDTQYF. The full variable domain, with the rest looked up from reference TRBV9 and TRBJ2-3, is DSGVTQTPKHLITATGQRVTLRCSPRSGDLSVYWYQQSLDQGLQFLIQYYNGEERAKGNILERFSAQQFPDLHSELNLSSLELGDSALYFCASSGRGAAATDTQYFGPGTRLTVL.